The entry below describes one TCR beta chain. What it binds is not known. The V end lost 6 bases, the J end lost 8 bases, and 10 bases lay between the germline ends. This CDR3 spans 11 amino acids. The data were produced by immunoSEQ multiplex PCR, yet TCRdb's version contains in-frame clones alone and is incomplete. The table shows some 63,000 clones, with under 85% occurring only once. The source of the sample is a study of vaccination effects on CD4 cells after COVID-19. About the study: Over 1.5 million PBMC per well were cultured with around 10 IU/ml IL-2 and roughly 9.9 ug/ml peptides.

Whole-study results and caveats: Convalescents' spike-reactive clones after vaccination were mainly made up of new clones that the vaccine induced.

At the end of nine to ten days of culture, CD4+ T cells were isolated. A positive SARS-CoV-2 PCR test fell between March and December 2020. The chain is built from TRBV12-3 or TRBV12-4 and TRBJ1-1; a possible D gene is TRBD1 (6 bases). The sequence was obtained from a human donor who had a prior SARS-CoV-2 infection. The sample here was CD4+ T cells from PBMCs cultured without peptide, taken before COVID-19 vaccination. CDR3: CASSSRGEAFF. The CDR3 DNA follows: TGTGCCAGCAGCTCCAGGGGAGAAGCTTTCTTT.